The 22 T cell receptor beta chains reported below all come from one sample, sequenced in a study of shared clonotypes between healthy human individuals. The data were produced by immunoSEQ multiplex PCR, yet TCRdb's version contains in-frame clones alone and is incomplete. The profile shows roughly 1,100,000 clones, about 75% of them singletons. Specimen: memory CD4+ T cells sorted from blood. The subset denotes: CD45RA-negative fraction. The receptors stem from a man in his late teens or twenties in good health.

The J gene is TRBJ1-4, the V gene TRBV7-2; D is perhaps TRBD1 (6 bases). Trimming pared 5 bases from V and 7 bases from J, leaving 17 bases between. From germline, CDR1 is SGHTA and CDR2 FQGNSA. CDR3 length: 15 residues. As DNA, the CDR3 is TGTGCCAGCAGCCCCTCGGTAACAGGGAGTGAAAAACTGTTTTTT. It encodes CASSPSVTGSEKLFF.

This clone was seen a single time. The chain carries TRBV29-1 and TRBJ2-3; D is uncertain. Trimming stripped 4 bases from V and 5 bases from J, with 7 bases between. The CDR3 is made up of 11 amino acids. Germline V gene lookup returns CDR1 SQVTM and CDR2 ANQGSEA. The DNA of the CDR3 is TGCAGCGTTGTACATTTAGATACGCAGTATTTT. Protein: CSVVHLDTQYF.

The V gene is TRBV7-2, the J gene TRBJ2-7, with 12 bases matching TRBD2. V was pared by 1 base and J by 4 bases, with 5 bases of the junction left unmatched. This CDR3 comprises 16 residues. Germline CDR1 SGHTA, CDR2 FQGNSA. The CDR3 loop reads CASSLGLAGALYEQYF. The DNA for the CDR3 is TGTGCCAGCAGCTTAGGACTAGCGGGGGCCCTATACGAGCAGTACTTC.

The gene calls are TRBV10-3 and TRBJ2-1; D ambiguous. Germline V gene sequence: CDR1 ENHRY, CDR2 SYGVKD. Trimming stripped 6 bases from V and 7 bases from J, with 16 bases between. This CDR3 contains 14 residues. For the CDR3, the DNA is TGTGCCATCAGCCGGCTGAACTCCGAGAATGAGCAGTTCTTC. Its protein is CAISRLNSENEQFF.

The chain has TRBV5-1 and TRBJ2-2; D may be TRBD1 or TRBD2 (6 bases each). This CDR3 contains 17 residues. Trimming shortened V by 3 bases and J by 6 bases, and 21 bases separated the two germline ends. From germline, CDR1 is SGHRS and CDR2 YFSETQ. The CDR3 nucleotides read TGCGCCAGCAGCTCAGGCGGATGGGGGGCCGGGTCCGGGGAGCTGTTTTTT. The encoded protein is CASSSGGWGAGSGELFF.

V gene TRBV6-6 combines with J gene TRBJ1-6; the match to TRBD1 covers 7 bases. CDR3 length: 15 amino acids. CDR1 is MNHNY and CDR2 is SVGAGI in the germline V gene (reference sequence). The V gene end was trimmed by 6 bases and the J gene end by 3 bases; junction bases not matched to a gene: 5. The CDR3 sequence is CASRQGTVYNSPLHF. DNA of the CDR3: TGTGCCAGCAGGCAAGGGACAGTCTATAATTCACCCCTCCACTTT.

CDR3 amino acids: CASSSLTYNEQFF. The CDR3 coding sequence is TGTGCCAGCAGCTCCCTTACCTACAATGAGCAGTTCTTC. The rearrangement uses TRBV5-6 and TRBJ2-1; D is ambiguous. Between the trimmed V and J ends, which lost 3 bases and 2 bases, there was a span of 6 bases. The germline CDR1 and CDR2 sequences are SGHDT and YYEEEE. The CDR3 runs to 13 residues.

The V and J genes are TRBV7-8 and TRBJ2-2, with TRBD2 matching over 8 bases. Germline V CDR1 and CDR2: SGHVS, FQNEAQ. The CDR3 consists of 15 residues. Trimming took 4 bases from V and 7 from J; bases not matched to a gene: 8. The CDR3 DNA follows: TGTGCCAGCAGCTCCACCGGGGGGGCGGTCGGGGAGCTGTTTTTT. Amino acid sequence: CASSSTGGAVGELFF.

This clone occurred a few times. The rearrangement joins TRBV9 to TRBJ1-6; D unresolved. The CDR3 is 16 residues long. The V end was cut by 0 bases, the J end by 2 bases, with 9 bases between. The germline V gene has CDR1 SGDLS and CDR2 YYNGEE. The CDR3 sequence: CASSVEAVPYNSPLHF. The CDR3 DNA reads TGTGCCAGCAGCGTAGAGGCAGTCCCCTATAATTCACCCCTCCACTTT.

Details on this clone: The same CDR3 is also encoded by other DNA sequences in this sample. The chain joins TRBV5-1 to TRBJ1-1; maybe TRBD1 (6 bases). The CDR3 loop spans 14 amino acids. The germline V gene has CDR1 SGHRS and CDR2 YFSETQ. V shed 2 bases and J shed 1 base, with 9 bases lying between them. The CDR3 nucleotides read TGCGCCAGCAGCTTAAGGGGGTGGAACACTGAAGCTTTCTTT. It is translated as CASSLRGWNTEAFF.

V and J are TRBV19 and TRBJ2-7; D is undetermined. The germline V gene has CDR1 LNHDA and CDR2 SQIVND (reference sequence). Trimming left V 5 bases short and J 6 bases short, with 17 bases between. The CDR3 consists of 14 residues. CDR3 DNA: TGTGCCAGTAGTTCCCCTAACACAGCAGGCGAGCAGTACTTC. Translated: CASSSPNTAGEQYF.

This clone was observed a few times. This sequence joins TRBV27 and TRBJ1-6; no definite D call. V dropped 0 bases and J dropped 6 bases, with 6 bases sitting between them. Germline-derived CDR1 and CDR2 are MNHEY and SMNVEV (reference sequence). There are 14 residues in the CDR3. The CDR3 here is CASSLSRANSPLHF. In DNA, the CDR3 is TGTGCCAGCAGTTTATCTCGAGCTAATTCACCCCTCCACTTT.

This chain uses TRBV7-8 with TRBJ2-5, with 9 bases lining up with TRBD2. The CDR3 has 18 amino acids. V was pared by 1 base and J by 5 bases, with 14 bases of the junction left unmatched. Germline V gene sequence: CDR1 SGHVS, CDR2 FQNEAQ. The CDR3 DNA reads as TGTGCCAGCAGCTTAGGGGCTAGCGGGGAGCCGTCAGCTGAGACCCAGTACTTC. This translates into CASSLGASGEPSAETQYF.

This clone came up a few times. The chain combines TRBV9 with TRBJ2-3; the match to TRBD2 covers 8 bases. The length of the CDR3 is 17 residues. Germline CDR1 and CDR2: SGDLS and YYNGEE. The trim removed 4 bases at V and 5 bases at J, leaving 15 bases unmatched. CDR3 amino acids: CASSTNPPTSVGDTQYF. For the CDR3, the DNA is TGTGCCAGCAGCACGAATCCCCCGACTAGCGTTGGAGATACGCAGTATTTT.

This chain joins TRBV6-5 and TRBJ2-1; D is unclear. V lost 6 bases to trimming and J lost 9 bases, with 12 bases between them. Germline assignment: CDR1 MNHEY and CDR2 SVGAGI. The CDR3 is 12 amino acids. As DNA, the CDR3 is TGTGCCAGCAGCAGCAGCGAAGGTGAGCAGTTCTTC. This codes for CASSSSEGEQFF.

CDR3 protein: CASSAKGLSTDTQYF. The CDR3 coding sequence is TGTGCCAGCAGTGCCAAGGGACTGTCCACAGATACGCAGTATTTT. J is TRBJ2-3 and V is TRBV6-5; TRBD2 is a possible D gene (6 bases). In germline, CDR1 is MNHEY, CDR2 SVGAGI. The CDR3 loop spans 15 amino acids. V was clipped by 5 bases and J by 2 bases, with 14 bases between them.

In its sample, this clone was seen a few times. The genes are TRBV7-3 and TRBJ1-6; D is unresolved. The CDR3 runs 15 residues. CDR1 and CDR2 (germline): SGHTA, FQGTGA. Deletions cut 2 bases from V and 4 bases from J, with 9 bases between. The CDR3 DNA reads as TGTGCCAGCAGCTTACTTGGTCAGTATAATTCACCCCTCCACTTT. Residues: CASSLLGQYNSPLHF.

This chain links TRBV15 with TRBJ2-7, with D uncertain. V was trimmed by 0 bases and J by 4 bases, leaving 7 bases between them. There are 13 residues in the CDR3. Germline CDR1 is LNHNV and CDR2 is YYDKDF (reference sequence). The CDR3: CATSRDKRYEQYF. The CDR3 DNA reads as TGTGCCACCAGCAGAGATAAGAGGTACGAGCAGTACTTC.

J is TRBJ2-2 and V is TRBV28; D not certain. The CDR3 sequence is 14 residues long. The germline V gene encodes CDR1 MDHEN and CDR2 SYDVKM. V dropped 3 bases and J dropped 2 bases, with 7 bases sitting between them. In DNA, the CDR3 is TGTGCCAGCAGTTTTTCCGGAAACACCGGGGAGCTGTTTTTT. This gives the protein CASSFSGNTGELFF.

This clone was observed a few times. The V and J genes are TRBV27 and TRBJ2-7, with no clear D. Looked up from germline, CDR1 is MNHEY and CDR2 is SMNVEV (reference sequence). The CDR3 totals 15 residues. V was pared by 1 base and J by 6 bases, with 16 bases between. The CDR3 DNA sequence: TGTGCCAGCAGTTTATTTCCAGCGCGGAACCCCGAGCAGTACTTC. This gives the protein CASSLFPARNPEQYF.

This clone came up many times. The chain joins TRBV19 to TRBJ2-2; tentative D call: TRBD2 (6 bases). This CDR3 is 14 amino acids long. V was pared by 6 bases and J by 3 bases, with 11 bases between. Germline assignment: CDR1 LNHDA and CDR2 SQIVND (reference sequence). The CDR3 DNA is TGTGCCAGTAGGCCGGGACTCTACACCGGGGAGCTGTTTTTT. Encoded protein: CASRPGLYTGELFF.

Comments on this clone: One base away lies a much larger clone, so this may be a sequencing read error. Other DNA sequences in this sample translate to the same CDR3. The genes are TRBV30 and TRBJ1-1, with D uncertain. There are 14 residues in the CDR3. Germline V gene data show CDR1 as GTSNPN and CDR2 as SVGIG (reference sequence). Trimming took off 6 bases at V and 2 bases at J, with 16 bases between the two ends. The CDR3: CACSPRDLNTEAFF. CDR3 nucleotides: TGTGCCTGTTCGCCACGGGATCTCAACACTGAAGCTTTCTTT. Full variable domain (missing parts from reference TRBV30 and TRBJ1-1): SQTIHQWPATLVQPVGSPLSLECTVEGTSNPNLYWYRQAAGRGLQLLFYSVGIGQISSEVPQNLSASRPQDRQFILSSKKLLLSDSGFYLCACSPRDLNTEAFFGQGTRLTVV.